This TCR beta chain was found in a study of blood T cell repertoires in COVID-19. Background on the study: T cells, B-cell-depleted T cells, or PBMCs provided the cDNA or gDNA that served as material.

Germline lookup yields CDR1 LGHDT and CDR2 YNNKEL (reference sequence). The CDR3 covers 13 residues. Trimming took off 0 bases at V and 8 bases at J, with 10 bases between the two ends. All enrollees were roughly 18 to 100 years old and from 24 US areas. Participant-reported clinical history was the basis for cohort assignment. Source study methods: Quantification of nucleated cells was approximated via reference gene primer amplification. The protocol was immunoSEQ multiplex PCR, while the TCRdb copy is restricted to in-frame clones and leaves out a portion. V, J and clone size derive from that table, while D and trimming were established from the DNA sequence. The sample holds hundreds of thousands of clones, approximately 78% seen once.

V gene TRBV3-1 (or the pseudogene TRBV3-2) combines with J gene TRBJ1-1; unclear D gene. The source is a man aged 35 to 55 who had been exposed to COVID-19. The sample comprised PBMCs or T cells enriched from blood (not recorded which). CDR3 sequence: CASSQDGWAEAFF. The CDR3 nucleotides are TGTGCCAGCAGCCAAGATGGGTGGGCAGAAGCTTTCTTT.